A single sample is the source of the 30 T cell receptor beta chains below, sequenced in a study of T cells in tuberculosis. The protocol was immunoSEQ multiplex PCR, while the TCRdb copy is restricted to in-frame clones and leaves out a portion. This repertoire shows about 43,000 clones, roughly 94% found once; its top ten account for about 2%. Specimen: PBMCs. The receptors shown here come from a donor between 10 and 35 years old with latent tuberculosis or without tuberculosis infection. Some clones in this sample may be carry-over from other donors' samples.

The chain recombines TRBV2 with TRBJ2-1; 10 bases agree with TRBD1. J lost 8 bases, V lost 6 bases, and 7 bases had no gene match. Germline assignment: CDR1 SNHLY and CDR2 FYNNEI. The CDR3 consists of 14 residues. CDR3 protein: CASSQDRGFDEQFF. The CDR3 nucleotides read TGTGCCAGCAGCCAGGACAGGGGGTTTGATGAGCAGTTCTTC.

J is TRBJ2-7 and V is TRBV30; 7 nucleotides line up with TRBD1. Germline V gene data show CDR1 as GTSNPN and CDR2 as SVGIG (reference sequence). The CDR3 has 12 amino acids. With 7 bases clipped from V and 4 bases from J, the junction kept 7 bases outside the gene matches. The CDR3 reads CASRQGTYEQYF. Here the CDR3 DNA reads TGTGCCTCAAGACAGGGAACATACGAGCAGTACTTC.

The chain couples TRBV19 to TRBJ1-2; 7 nucleotides line up with TRBD1. The CDR3 totals 16 residues. V lost 2 bases, J lost 0 bases, and 6 bases stayed unmatched. Germline values: CDR1 LNHDA, CDR2 SQIVND (reference sequence). CDR3 nucleotides: TGTGCCAGTAGTATATCTGCCAGGGGGACTAACTATGGCTACACCTTC. Translation gives CASSISARGTNYGYTF.

There are a few counts of this clone. Within the sample, other DNA sequences also encode this same CDR3. The chain recombines TRBV29-1 with TRBJ1-1, with D perhaps matching TRBD1 (5 bases). Trimming removed 4 bases from V and 0 bases from J, with 15 bases in between. The CDR3 is 15 amino acids. Germline CDR1 SQVTM, CDR2 ANQGSEA. The CDR3, as DNA: TGCAGCGTTGCGGCGGGGTGGGGGATGAACACTGAAGCTTTCTTT. As protein: CSVAAGWGMNTEAFF.

In its sample, this clone was seen a few times. The V call is TRBV10-1, the J call TRBJ1-1; D remains unclear. Trimming took 2 bases from V and 3 from J, leaving 4 bases between them. This CDR3 is built from 12 residues. Germline CDR1 reads WNHNN; CDR2 reads SYGVQD (reference sequence). The CDR3 DNA follows: TGCGCCAGCAGTGAGCGCGACACTGAAGCTTTCTTT. Its translation is CASSERDTEAFF.

The V gene is TRBV4-2, the J gene TRBJ2-5; D unclear. Germline V gene lookup returns CDR1 LGHNA and CDR2 YNFKEQ. Trimming removed 3 bases from V and 3 bases from J, with 14 bases in between. This CDR3 has 15 amino acids. The chain's CDR3 is CASSHSLQAKETQYF. Written as DNA, the CDR3 is TGTGCCAGCAGCCATTCTCTTCAGGCGAAAGAGACCCAGTACTTC.

The V gene is TRBV19, the J gene TRBJ2-7; D may be TRBD2 (6 bases). The CDR3 loop spans 13 amino acids. The germline CDR1 and CDR2 sequences are LNHDA and SQIVND (reference sequence). Trimming took 8 bases from V and 3 from J, leaving 14 bases between them. CDR3 sequence reads: CASSPGDLYEQYF. The CDR3 DNA reads as TGTGCCAGTTCCCCGGGAGACCTCTACGAGCAGTACTTC.

V is TRBV4-2 and J is TRBJ2-7; 12 bases match TRBD2. The CDR3 sequence is 17 residues long. Germline V gene sequence: CDR1 LGHNA, CDR2 YNFKEQ. J was trimmed by 9 bases and V by 1 base; bases with no gene match: 13. The DNA of the CDR3 is TGTGCCAGCAGCCAAGTTCCTAGCGGGGGGGAGGAATTTGGGCAGTACTTC. Amino acids: CASSQVPSGGEEFGQYF.

The CDR3 region is CASSQDPAGGGGNTIYF. CDR3 coding DNA: TGCGCCAGCAGCCAAGATCCCGCAGGGGGCGGTGGAAACACCATATATTTT. This rearrangement joins TRBV4-3 to TRBJ1-3; 8 bases align to TRBD1. This CDR3 is 17 amino acids long. V gave up 0 bases and J gave up 3 bases; unmatched junction bases: 7. The germline V gene has CDR1 LGHNA and CDR2 YSLEER.

The chain carries TRBV7-2 and TRBJ2-7, with D perhaps TRBD2 (5 bases). The V end lost 5 bases, the J end lost 3 bases, and 17 bases lay between the germline ends. The germline V gene encodes CDR1 SGHTA and CDR2 FQGNSA. The CDR3 totals 15 residues. CDR3 DNA sequence: TGTGCCAGCAGCCCGGCAGGAGGTTTCGTCTACGAGCAGTACTTC. It translates to CASSPAGGFVYEQYF. Together with reference TRBV7-2 and TRBJ2-7, the CDR3 gives the full variable domain: GAGVSQSPSNKVTEKGKDVELRCDPISGHTALYWYRQSLGQGLEFLIYFQGNSAPDKSGLPSDRFSAERTGGSVSTLTIQRTQQEDSAVYLCASSPAGGFVYEQYFGPGTRLTVT.

This rearrangement joins TRBV18 to TRBJ1-1, with D perhaps TRBD1 (5 bases). Germline V gene lookup returns CDR1 KGHSH and CDR2 LQKENI. The V and J ends lost 6 bases and 1 base respectively, with 15 bases between them. The CDR3 extends over 15 amino acids. The CDR3 region has the DNA TGTGCCAGCTCCGCCGGGGGGGTAGGGAACACTGAAGCTTTCTTT. Its protein is CASSAGGVGNTEAFF.

This clone qualifies as medium-sized (0.01 to 0.1%). The rearrangement joins TRBV2 to TRBJ2-7, with D possibly TRBD2 on 5 matching bases. This CDR3 region has 14 residues. The germline CDR1 and CDR2 sequences are SNHLY and FYNNEI. The ends were cut back, 4 bases at V and 5 bases at J, with 15 bases in the middle. The DNA for the CDR3 is TGTGCCAGCAGTGTCGACTGGGCGCGGGACGAGCAGTACTTC. It translates to CASSVDWARDEQYF.

This chain joins TRBV4-3 and TRBJ2-1; 8 positions match TRBD1. With V trimmed by 0 bases and J by 8 bases, 12 bases remained unmatched. CDR3 size: 17 residues. From germline, CDR1 is LGHNA and CDR2 YSLEER. The CDR3 protein is CASSQDPGAGGGHEQFF. Here the CDR3 DNA reads TGCGCCAGCAGCCAAGATCCGGGAGCAGGGGGCGGGCATGAGCAGTTCTTC.

This clone was observed a single time. This chain links TRBV6-5 with TRBJ1-3, with D perhaps TRBD1 (5 bases). This CDR3 spans 14 amino acids. Germline loops: CDR1 MNHEY, CDR2 SVGAGI. Deletions cut 2 bases from V and 2 bases from J, with 7 bases between. The CDR3 loop is CASSYAQAGNTIYF. CDR3 in DNA: TGTGCCAGCAGTTACGCACAGGCTGGAAACACCATATATTTT.

J is TRBJ2-5 and V is TRBV28, with 10 bases lining up with TRBD2. CDR1 is MDHEN and CDR2 is SYDVKM in the germline V gene. V lost 5 bases and J lost 4; bases outside the gene matches: 4. CDR3 length: 14 amino acids. The CDR3 loop reads CASSAGLALETQYF. CDR3 nucleotide sequence: TGTGCCAGCAGTGCGGGACTAGCGCTAGAGACCCAGTACTTC.

The chain has TRBV19 and TRBJ1-1; no clear D. This CDR3 has 15 residues. Germline loops: CDR1 LNHDA, CDR2 SQIVND (reference sequence). Trimming took off 5 bases at V and 3 bases at J, with 16 bases between the two ends. For the CDR3, the DNA is TGTGCCAGTAGTCCCAATCGAGGTAAACACACTGAAGCTTTCTTT. Translated: CASSPNRGKHTEAFF.

The chain recombines TRBV7-3 with TRBJ2-1; D not certain. The V end lost 1 base, the J end lost 6 bases, and 7 bases lay between the germline ends. Germline V gene sequence: CDR1 SGHTA, CDR2 FQGTGA. The CDR3 length is 13 residues. CDR3 DNA sequence: TGTGCCAGCAGCTTAAGAGACTCCAATGAGCAGTTCTTC. Amino acid sequence: CASSLRDSNEQFF.

This chain links TRBV2 with TRBJ1-2; D is unclear. Germline assignment: CDR1 SNHLY and CDR2 FYNNEI. Trimming left V 2 bases short and J 8 bases short, with 12 bases between. This CDR3 has 13 amino acids. CDR3 region: CASSEYSGTGYTF. The CDR3 DNA reads TGTGCCAGCAGTGAATATTCGGGAACGGGCTACACCTTC.

The rearrangement uses TRBV7-9 and TRBJ2-1; 8 bases align to TRBD1. The V gene's germline CDR1 is SEHNR and CDR2 FQNEAQ (reference sequence). V lost 4 bases to trimming and J lost 8 bases; unmatched junction nucleotides: 7. The CDR3 is 14 amino acids. CDR3 loop: CASSSLPQGDEQFF. DNA of the CDR3: TGTGCCAGCAGCTCCCTACCACAGGGGGATGAGCAGTTCTTC. The full variable domain, completed using reference TRBV7-9 and TRBJ2-1, is DTGVSQNPRHKITKRGQNVTFRCDPISEHNRLYWYRQTLGQGPEFLTYFQNEAQLEKSRLLSDRFSAERPKGSFSTLEIQRTEQGDSAMYLCASSSLPQGDEQFFGPGTRLTVL.

This sequence joins TRBV7-2 and TRBJ1-5, with 9 bases lining up with TRBD1. The CDR3 is made up of 16 amino acids. The J segment lost 6 bases and the V segment lost 4 bases, leaving 10 bases of the junction unmatched. From germline, CDR1 is SGHTA and CDR2 FQGNSA. Here the CDR3 reads CASSSPPGQGRQPQHF. Written as DNA, the CDR3 is TGTGCCAGCAGCTCGCCCCCGGGACAGGGTCGTCAGCCCCAGCATTTT.

The V call is TRBV30, the J call TRBJ2-5; TRBD2 matches at 7 bases. The CDR3 runs to 13 residues. V dropped 0 bases and J dropped 4; count of bases not matched to a gene: 2. CDR1 and CDR2 from the germline V gene are GTSNPN and SVGIG (reference sequence). This CDR3 is CAWSVGGGETQYF. The CDR3 bases are TGTGCCTGGAGTGTTGGGGGGGGAGAGACCCAGTACTTC.

This clone was counted once. The gene calls are TRBV13 and TRBJ2-1; 8 bases agree with TRBD2. The trim removed 4 bases at V and 3 bases at J, leaving 5 bases unmatched. CDR3 size: 15 residues. CDR1 is PRHDT, CDR2 FYEKMQ, per germline (reference sequence). The CDR3 reads CASSSRLARYNEQFF. The DNA for the CDR3 is TGTGCCAGCAGCTCCCGACTAGCGCGCTACAATGAGCAGTTCTTC. The variable domain in full, with the rest retrieved from reference TRBV13 and TRBJ2-1, is AAGVIQSPRHLIKEKRETATLKCYPIPRHDTVYWYQQGPGQDPQFLISFYEKMQSDKGSIPDRFSAQQFSDYHSELNMSSLELGDSALYFCASSSRLARYNEQFFGPGTRLTVL.

The J gene is TRBJ1-4, the V gene TRBV7-8; D may be TRBD1 (6 bases). Germline V CDR1 and CDR2: SGHVS, FQNEAQ. This CDR3 spans 14 amino acids. The V gene lost 4 bases and the J gene lost 8 bases, with 14 bases spanning the gap. The DNA for the CDR3 is TGTGCCAGCAGCTCGAACAGGGCCGGAGAAAAACTGTTTTTT. Translation: CASSSNRAGEKLFF.

This clone was counted once. This sequence joins TRBV6-5 and TRBJ2-7, with a possible D match to TRBD1 (8 bases). The germline gives CDR1 MNHEY, CDR2 SVGAGI. This CDR3 spans 14 amino acids. V lost 5 bases, J lost 0 bases, and 11 bases lay in between. CDR3 loop: CASSTGGDSYEQYF. Here the CDR3 DNA reads TGTGCCAGCAGTACAGGGGGGGACTCCTACGAGCAGTACTTC.

The chain employs TRBV2 and TRBJ1-5, with TRBD1 matching over 8 bases. The CDR3 contains 15 residues. Per the germline V gene, CDR1 is SNHLY and CDR2 is FYNNEI. The V segment lost 10 bases and the J segment 4 bases; nucleotides outside the gene matches: 12. The CDR3 coding sequence is TGTGCCACCAAATTAGGGACAGGTCTTAATCAGCCCCAGCATTTT. It is translated as CATKLGTGLNQPQHF. Full variable domain (missing parts from reference TRBV2 and TRBJ1-5): EPEVTQTPSHQVTQMGQEVILRCVPISNHLYFYWYRQILGQKVEFLVSFYNNEISEKSEIFDDQFSVERPDGSNFTLKIRSTKLEDSAMYFCATKLGTGLNQPQHFGDGTRLSIL.

This clone occurred once. The rearrangement links TRBV30 to TRBJ2-7, with 10 positions matching TRBD2. The V gene's germline CDR1 is GTSNPN and CDR2 SVGIG (reference sequence). The V and J ends lost 3 bases and 0 bases, in that order; junction bases with no gene match: 11. The CDR3 is made up of 17 amino acids. For the CDR3, the DNA is TGTGCCTGGAGCCGAGGGGTGAGCGGGAGGGTCTCCTACGAGCAGTACTTC. This encodes CAWSRGVSGRVSYEQYF.

The chain joins TRBV27 to TRBJ2-1; the D gene is possibly TRBD2 (5 bases). Trimming cost V 2 bases and J 6 bases, with 17 bases left between them. There are 16 residues in the CDR3. The germline CDR1 and CDR2 sequences are MNHEY and SMNVEV (reference sequence). The DNA of the CDR3 is TGTGCCAGCAGTTTAATTCCGAACGACCTAGCCAATGAGCAGTTCTTC. It codes for CASSLIPNDLANEQFF.

This chain uses TRBV29-1 with TRBJ2-7; 8 nucleotides align to TRBD1. Per the germline V gene, CDR1 is SQVTM and CDR2 is ANQGSEA. The trim removed 4 bases at V and 5 bases at J, leaving 13 bases unmatched. This CDR3 region has 15 residues. CDR3 bases: TGCAGCGTTGCTAGGAGTGGTATGGACAGGGACGAGCAGTACTTC. It translates to CSVARSGMDRDEQYF.

This clone showed up just once. This chain connects TRBV15 to TRBJ2-7; D ambiguous. Germline V gene lookup returns CDR1 LNHNV and CDR2 YYDKDF (reference sequence). This CDR3 contains 14 residues. Trimming stripped 0 bases from V and 1 base from J, with 7 bases between. CDR3 sequence: CATSREADSYEQYF. The CDR3, as DNA: TGTGCCACCAGCAGAGAGGCAGATTCCTACGAGCAGTACTTC.

The V gene is TRBV27, the J gene TRBJ1-5; possibly TRBD1 for D (5 bases). Germline values: CDR1 MNHEY, CDR2 SMNVEV (reference sequence). V was shortened by 2 bases and J by 3 bases, with 8 bases between the two germline ends. This CDR3 region has 14 residues. In DNA, the CDR3 is TGTGCCAGCAGTTTACGGGGGGACAATCAGCCCCAGCATTTT. Translating gives CASSLRGDNQPQHF.